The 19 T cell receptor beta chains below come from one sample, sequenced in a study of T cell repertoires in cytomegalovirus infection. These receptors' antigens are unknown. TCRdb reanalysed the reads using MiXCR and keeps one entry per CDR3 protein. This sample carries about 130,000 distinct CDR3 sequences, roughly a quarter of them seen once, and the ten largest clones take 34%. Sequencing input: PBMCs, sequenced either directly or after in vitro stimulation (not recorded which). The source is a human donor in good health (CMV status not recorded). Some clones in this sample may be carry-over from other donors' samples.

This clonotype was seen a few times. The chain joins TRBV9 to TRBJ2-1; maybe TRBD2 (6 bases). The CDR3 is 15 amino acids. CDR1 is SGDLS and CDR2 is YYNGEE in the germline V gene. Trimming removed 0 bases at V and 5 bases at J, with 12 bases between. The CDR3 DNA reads TGTGCCAGCAGCGTAGTATCTAGCGCGAACAATGAGCAGTTCTTC. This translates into CASSVVSSANNEQFF.

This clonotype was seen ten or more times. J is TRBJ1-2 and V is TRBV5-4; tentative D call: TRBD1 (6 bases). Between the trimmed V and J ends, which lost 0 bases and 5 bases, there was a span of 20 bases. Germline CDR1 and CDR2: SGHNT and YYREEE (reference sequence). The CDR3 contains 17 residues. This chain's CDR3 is CASSLGGPGGRSYGYTF. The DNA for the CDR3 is TGTGCCAGCAGCTTGGGAGGGCCTGGGGGCCGGAGTTATGGCTACACCTTC.

CDR3: CASSPGQGAYTIYF. The CDR3 DNA follows: TGTGCCAGCAGCCCGGGACAGGGGGCTTACACCATATATTTT. The V and J genes are TRBV7-9 and TRBJ1-3, with 12 nucleotides matching TRBD1. CDR1 is SEHNR, CDR2 FQNEAQ, per germline (reference sequence). The CDR3 length is 14 residues. Germline trimming cut 5 bases from V and 8 bases from J; bases unmatched to any gene: 4.

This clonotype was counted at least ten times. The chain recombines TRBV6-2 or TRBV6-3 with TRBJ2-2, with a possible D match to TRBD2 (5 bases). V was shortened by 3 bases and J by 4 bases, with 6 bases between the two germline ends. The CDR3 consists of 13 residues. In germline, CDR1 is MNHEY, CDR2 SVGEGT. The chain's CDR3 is CASSYRGTGELFF. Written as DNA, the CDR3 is TGTGCCAGCAGTTATCGGGGCACCGGGGAGCTGTTTTTT.

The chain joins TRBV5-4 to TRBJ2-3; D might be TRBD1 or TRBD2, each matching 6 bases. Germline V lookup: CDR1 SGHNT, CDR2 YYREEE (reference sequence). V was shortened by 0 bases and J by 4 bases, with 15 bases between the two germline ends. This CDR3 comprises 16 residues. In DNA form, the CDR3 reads TGTGCCAGCAGCTTGGGGGGGGCGCAAGGATCAGATACGCAGTATTTT. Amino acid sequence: CASSLGGAQGSDTQYF.

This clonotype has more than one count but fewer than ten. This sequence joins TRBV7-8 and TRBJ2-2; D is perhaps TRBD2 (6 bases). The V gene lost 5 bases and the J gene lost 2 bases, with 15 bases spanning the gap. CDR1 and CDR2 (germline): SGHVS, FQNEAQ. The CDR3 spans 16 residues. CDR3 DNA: TGTGCCAGCAGCCGTCAGCTAGCGACAAACACCGGGGAGCTGTTTTTT. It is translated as CASSRQLATNTGELFF.

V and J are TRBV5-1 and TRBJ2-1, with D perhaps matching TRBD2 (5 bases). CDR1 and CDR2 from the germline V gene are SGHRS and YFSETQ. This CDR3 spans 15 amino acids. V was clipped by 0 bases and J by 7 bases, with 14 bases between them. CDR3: CASSLVRIPGNEQFF. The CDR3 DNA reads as TGCGCCAGCAGCTTGGTAAGAATTCCGGGGAATGAGCAGTTCTTC.

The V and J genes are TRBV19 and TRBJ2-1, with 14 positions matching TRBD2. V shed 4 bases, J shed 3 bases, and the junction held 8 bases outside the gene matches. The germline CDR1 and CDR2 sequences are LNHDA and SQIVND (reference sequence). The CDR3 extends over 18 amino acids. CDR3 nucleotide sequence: TGTGCCAGTAGTAACTCCGGGACTAGCGGGAGTGGCTACAATGAGCAGTTCTTC. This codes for CASSNSGTSGSGYNEQFF.

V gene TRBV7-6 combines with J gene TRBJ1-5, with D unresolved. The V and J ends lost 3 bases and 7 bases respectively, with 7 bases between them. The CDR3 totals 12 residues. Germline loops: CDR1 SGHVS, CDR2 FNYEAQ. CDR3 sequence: CASSFPGQPQHF. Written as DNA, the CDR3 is TGTGCCAGCAGCTTCCCGGGCCAGCCCCAGCATTTT.

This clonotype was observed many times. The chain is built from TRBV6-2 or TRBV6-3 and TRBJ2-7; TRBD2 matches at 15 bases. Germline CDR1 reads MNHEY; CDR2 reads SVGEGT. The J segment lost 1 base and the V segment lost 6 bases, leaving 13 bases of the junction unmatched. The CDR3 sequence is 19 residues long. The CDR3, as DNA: TGTGCCAGCAGCTTCTCACCGGGACTAGCGGGAGGAAGGTCCTACGAGCAGTACGTC. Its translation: CASSFSPGLAGGRSYEQYV.

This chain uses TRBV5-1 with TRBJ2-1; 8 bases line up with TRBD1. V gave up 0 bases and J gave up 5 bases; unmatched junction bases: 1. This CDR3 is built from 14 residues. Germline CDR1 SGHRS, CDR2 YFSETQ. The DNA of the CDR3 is TGCGCCAGCAGCTTGGGGACAGGGAACAATGAGCAGTTCTTC. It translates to CASSLGTGNNEQFF.

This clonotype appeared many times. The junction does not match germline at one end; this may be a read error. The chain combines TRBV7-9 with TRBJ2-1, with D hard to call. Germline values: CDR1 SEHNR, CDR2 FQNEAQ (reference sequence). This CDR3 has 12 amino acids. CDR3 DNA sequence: TGTGCCAGCAGCTTAGACTACCATGAGCAGTTCTTC. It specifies CASSLDYHEQFF.

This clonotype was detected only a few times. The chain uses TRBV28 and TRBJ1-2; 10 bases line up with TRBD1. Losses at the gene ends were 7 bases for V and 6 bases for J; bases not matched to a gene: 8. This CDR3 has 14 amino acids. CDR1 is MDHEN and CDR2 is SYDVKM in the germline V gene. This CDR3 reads CASNAAGTGDGYTF. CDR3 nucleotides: TGTGCCAGCAACGCAGCCGGGACAGGGGATGGCTACACCTTC.

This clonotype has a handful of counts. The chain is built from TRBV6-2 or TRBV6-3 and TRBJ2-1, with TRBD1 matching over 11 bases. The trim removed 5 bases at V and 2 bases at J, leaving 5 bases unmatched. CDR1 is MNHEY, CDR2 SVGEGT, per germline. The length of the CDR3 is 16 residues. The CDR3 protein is CASSMEDRGPYNEQFF. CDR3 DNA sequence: TGTGCCAGCAGTATGGAGGACAGGGGGCCCTACAATGAGCAGTTCTTC.

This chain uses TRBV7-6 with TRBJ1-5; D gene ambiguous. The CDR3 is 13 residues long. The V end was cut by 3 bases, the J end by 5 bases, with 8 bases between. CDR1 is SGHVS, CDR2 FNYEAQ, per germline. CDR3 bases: TGTGCCAGCAGCTTGCGAGTTGATCAGCCCCAGCATTTT. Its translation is CASSLRVDQPQHF.

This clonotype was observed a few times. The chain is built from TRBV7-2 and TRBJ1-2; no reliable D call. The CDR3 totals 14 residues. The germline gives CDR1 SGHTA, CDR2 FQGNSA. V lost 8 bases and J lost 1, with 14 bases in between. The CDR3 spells CASGESGINYGYTF. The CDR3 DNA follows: TGTGCCAGCGGAGAATCGGGGATTAACTATGGCTACACCTTC.

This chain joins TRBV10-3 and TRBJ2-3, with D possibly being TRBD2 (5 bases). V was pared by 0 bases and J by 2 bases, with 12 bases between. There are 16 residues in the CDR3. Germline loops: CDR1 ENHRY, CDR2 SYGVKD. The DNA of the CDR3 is TGTGCCATCAGTGAGTCGTATGAGGGATACACAGATACGCAGTATTTT. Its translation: CAISESYEGYTDTQYF.

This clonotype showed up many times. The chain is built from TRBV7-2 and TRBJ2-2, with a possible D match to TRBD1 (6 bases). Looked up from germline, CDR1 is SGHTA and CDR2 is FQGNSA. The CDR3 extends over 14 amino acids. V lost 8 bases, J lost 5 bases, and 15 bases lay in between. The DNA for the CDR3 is TGTGCCAGCGCCGGCACAGGGTTTACCGGGGAGCTGTTTTTT. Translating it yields CASAGTGFTGELFF.

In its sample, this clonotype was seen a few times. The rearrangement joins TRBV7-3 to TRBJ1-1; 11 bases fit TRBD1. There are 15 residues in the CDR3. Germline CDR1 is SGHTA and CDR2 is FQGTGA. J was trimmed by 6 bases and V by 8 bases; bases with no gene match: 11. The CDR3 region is CASGTGGSSRSEAFF. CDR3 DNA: TGTGCCAGCGGGACAGGGGGAAGTTCTCGCTCTGAAGCTTTCTTT. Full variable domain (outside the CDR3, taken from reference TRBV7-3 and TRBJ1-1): GAGVSQTPSNKVTEKGKYVELRCDPISGHTALYWYRQSLGQGPEFLIYFQGTGAADDSGLPNDRFFAVRPEGSVSTLKIQRTERGDSAVYLCASGTGGSSRSEAFFGQGTRLTVV.